A selection of T cell receptor beta chains follows, all from one sample in a study of Graves' ophthalmopathy and Graves' hyperthyroidism. A single record per CDR3 protein comes from TCRdb applying MiXCR to the multiplex PCR reads. The repertoire holds about 1.2 million distinct CDR3 sequences, with about two fifths as singletons. Sequences were obtained from peripheral blood or thyroid tissue (not recorded which). The receptors stem from an adult man with Graves' hyperthyroidism. Each CDR3 is given with its conserved first and last residue. The order of the fields is CDR3 protein, J gene, CDR3 length, D gene, V gene. The D gene is left open where the match is weak.

CDR3: CASSVGLGQAGELFF; J: TRBJ2-2; length: 15; D: TRBD1; V: TRBV9
CDR3: CSAYSSGDISYEQYF; J: TRBJ2-7; length: 15; D: .; V: TRBV20-1
CDR3: CASSLFSISGANVLTF; J: TRBJ2-6; length: 16; D: .; V: TRBV12-3/TRBV12-4
CDR3: CASSPPIAEAFF; J: TRBJ1-1; length: 12; D: .; V: TRBV6-2/TRBV6-3
CDR3: CASSQDRGAEEQYF; J: TRBJ2-7; length: 14; D: .; V: TRBV4-3
CDR3: CASSAGSLNTEAFF; J: TRBJ1-1; length: 14; D: .; V: TRBV5-1
CDR3: CATSRASAGDEQYF; J: TRBJ2-7; length: 14; D: .; V: TRBV15
CDR3: CASSYEGLPQPQHF; J: TRBJ1-5; length: 14; D: .; V: TRBV6-5
CDR3: CASSFQAGIEQYF; J: TRBJ2-7; length: 13; D: TRBD2; V: TRBV13
CDR3: CASSPTFGGVSNQPQHF; J: TRBJ1-5; length: 17; D: .; V: TRBV12-3/TRBV12-4
CDR3: CAISEWTSGMNPNTEAFF; J: TRBJ1-1; length: 18; D: .; V: TRBV10-3
CDR3: CASSPWELYTF; J: TRBJ1-2; length: 11; D: .; V: TRBV2
CDR3: CASSPPGTNQETQYF; J: TRBJ2-5; length: 15; D: .; V: TRBV9
CDR3: CASSPTSTPYEQYF; J: TRBJ2-7; length: 14; D: .; V: TRBV7-3
CDR3: CASRGDRGLNEQYF; J: TRBJ2-7; length: 14; D: TRBD1; V: TRBV2
CDR3: CASSFGPSDGYTF; J: TRBJ1-2; length: 13; D: .; V: TRBV7-8
CDR3: CASRQGTGRISNQPQHF; J: TRBJ1-5; length: 17; D: TRBD1; V: TRBV2
CDR3: CSAAGLAGGPYEQYF; J: TRBJ2-7; length: 15; D: TRBD2; V: TRBV29-1
CDR3: CSGEGQGGYTEAFF; J: TRBJ1-1; length: 14; D: TRBD1; V: TRBV20-1
CDR3: CASSMGLQNRVTEAFF; J: TRBJ1-1; length: 16; D: .; V: TRBV19
CDR3: CASSTGTSGGSDQETQYF; J: TRBJ2-5; length: 18; D: TRBD2; V: TRBV7-6
CDR3: CASGGAESPDQPQHF; J: TRBJ1-5; length: 15; D: .; V: TRBV12-3/TRBV12-4
CDR3: CASSSGTSGMRFYEQYF; J: TRBJ2-7; length: 17; D: TRBD2; V: TRBV11-2
CDR3: CASSADLGGAREYGYTF; J: TRBJ1-2; length: 17; D: .; V: TRBV7-8
CDR3: CASSSDRLTGGELFF; J: TRBJ2-2; length: 15; D: .; V: TRBV25-1
CDR3: CATYYDYGYTF; J: TRBJ1-2; length: 11; D: .; V: TRBV19
CDR3: CASSEATGINEKLFF; J: TRBJ1-4; length: 15; D: TRBD1; V: TRBV6-1
CDR3: CSARERWGISDFMNTEAFF; J: TRBJ1-1; length: 19; D: .; V: TRBV20-1
CDR3: CASSEVGQGEAFF; J: TRBJ1-1; length: 13; D: .; V: TRBV10-2
CDR3: CAVGGTSVYEQYF; J: TRBJ2-7; length: 13; D: TRBD2; V: TRBV6-6
CDR3: CASSLGRRRDNQETQYF; J: TRBJ2-5; length: 17; D: .; V: TRBV7-9
CDR3: CAISEPQGSPLHF; J: TRBJ1-6; length: 13; D: .; V: TRBV10-3
CDR3: CASSLGVLGPDTQYF; J: TRBJ2-3; length: 15; D: .; V: TRBV11-2
CDR3: CASTAGTEETQYF; J: TRBJ2-5; length: 13; D: TRBD1; V: TRBV7-8
CDR3: CASTRDPGPKQETQYF; J: TRBJ2-5; length: 16; D: .; V: TRBV7-6
CDR3: CASRGQGHTEAFF; J: TRBJ1-1; length: 13; D: TRBD1; V: TRBV2
CDR3: CASSLELGQAFF; J: TRBJ1-1; length: 12; D: .; V: TRBV7-9
CDR3: CASSIGAGHTGELFF; J: TRBJ2-2; length: 15; D: .; V: TRBV19
CDR3: CASSLDARGGSEQYF; J: TRBJ2-7; length: 15; D: TRBD2; V: TRBV7-2
CDR3: CASSQDGSLGSPLHF; J: TRBJ1-6; length: 15; D: .; V: TRBV7-9
CDR3: CSVGGRGLSVLEQYF; J: TRBJ2-7; length: 15; D: .; V: TRBV29-1
CDR3: CAISGQDNEKLFF; J: TRBJ1-4; length: 13; D: .; V: TRBV10-3
CDR3: CANDRKQGSGANVLTF; J: TRBJ2-6; length: 16; D: .; V: TRBV2
CDR3: CASSRGGFYEQYF; J: TRBJ2-7; length: 13; D: .; V: TRBV7-8
CDR3: CATAQREIADTQYF; J: TRBJ2-3; length: 14; D: .; V: TRBV11-1
CDR3: CAIRARTGALNTEAFF; J: TRBJ1-1; length: 16; D: TRBD1; V: TRBV10-3
CDR3: CASSAGQMNTEAFF; J: TRBJ1-1; length: 14; D: TRBD1; V: TRBV19
CDR3: CASSTTGFGNTVYF; J: TRBJ1-3; length: 14; D: TRBD1; V: TRBV7-2
CDR3: CSARDNRETYEQYF; J: TRBJ2-7; length: 14; D: .; V: TRBV20-1
CDR3: CASPGAGRNTGELFF; J: TRBJ2-2; length: 15; D: .; V: TRBV7-8
CDR3: CASSSAASGGTGELFF; J: TRBJ2-2; length: 16; D: TRBD2; V: TRBV13
CDR3: CASSLLAGRTETQYF; J: TRBJ2-5; length: 15; D: TRBD2; V: TRBV7-2
CDR3: CASSRQALGYEQYF; J: TRBJ2-7; length: 14; D: .; V: TRBV19
CDR3: CASSPSLILAGPLHF; J: TRBJ1-6; length: 15; D: .; V: TRBV7-2
CDR3: CASSTTGEHEQPQHF; J: TRBJ1-5; length: 15; D: TRBD1; V: TRBV12-3/TRBV12-4
CDR3: CSARDASGGGMETQYF; J: TRBJ2-5; length: 16; D: TRBD2; V: TRBV20-1
CDR3: CATSDPGSVGVGMETQYF; J: TRBJ2-5; length: 18; D: .; V: TRBV24-1